This TCR beta chain was obtained from a study of T cell responses to AZD1222 COVID-19 vaccine. Some clones are missing from TCRdb's copy, which holds only in-frame ones; the method was immunoSEQ multiplex PCR. This table has just over 60,000 clones, around three quarters appearing once. The CDR3 spans 15 residues. V lost 0 bases, J lost 1 base, and 10 bases lay in between. CDR1 SGHDT and CDR2 YYEEEE come from the germline V gene. Study-wide results and limits: Regions 160-218 and 743-854 held dominance among vaccine-associated CD4 TCRs, which spanned spike. It should be noted that donors were predominantly white British and more often female, and clonal diversity was possibly underestimated.

As for this clone: What it binds is not known.

Sequenced here: peripheral blood, sampled on day 0 of AZD1222 vaccination. This clonotype was sampled from an adult in good health. This chain joins TRBV5-6 and TRBJ1-2; a weak D match, TRBD1 (5 bases). The CDR3 loop reads CASSLAPGNNYGYTF. CDR3 coding DNA: TGTGCCAGCAGCTTGGCCCCAGGGAATAACTATGGCTACACCTTC.